This T cell receptor beta chain was captured by sequencing in a study of CD8+ T cells in alopecia areata. Points from the study as a whole: Affected lesional scalp, above all in alopecia totalis/universalis, was more clonal than normal scalp.

After isolation, RNA underwent reverse transcription to generate cDNA as the sequencing template. Only in-frame clones appear in the TCRdb table, and some are missing; sequencing was by immunoSEQ multiplex PCR. The data show tens of thousands of clones, around 96% seen once. Germline values: CDR1 LGHNA, CDR2 YNFKEQ. CDR3 length: 17 amino acids. Trimming stripped 0 bases from V and 2 bases from J, with 14 bases between. In regard to this clone: As yet, its antigen is unknown.

The rearrangement uses TRBV4-2 and TRBJ2-1; unclear D gene. The sequence was collected from a human donor with alopecia areata. Sequenced material: CD8+ T cells sorted from blood, taken at week 0. DNA of the CDR3: TGTGCCAGCAGCCAAGATGCCGTGCTCAGACCCTACAATGAGCAGTTCTTC. Its protein product is CASSQDAVLRPYNEQFF.